The 3 T cell receptor beta chains given below trace back to one sample, sequenced in a study of T cell responses to AZD1222 COVID-19 vaccine. TCRdb's table, derived via immunoSEQ multiplex PCR, lists solely in-frame clones and lacks some. The table includes approximately 130,000 clones, approximately 85% detected once. The sample here was peripheral blood, taken 28 days after the second dose of the MenACWY control vaccine. The receptor set was obtained from an adult who received the MenACWY meningococcal vaccine as a control.

The rearrangement joins TRBV27 to TRBJ1-5; 9 positions agree with TRBD1. The CDR3 length is 16 residues. J lost 2 bases, V lost 6 bases, and 8 bases had no gene match. CDR1 and CDR2 (germline): MNHEY, SMNVEV (reference sequence). Here the CDR3 DNA reads TGTGCCAGCAGGACCCGGACAGGGGATCGCAATCAGCCCCAGCATTTT. This translates into CASRTRTGDRNQPQHF.

The chain links TRBV27 to TRBJ1-5, with TRBD1 matching over 7 bases. This CDR3 region has 19 residues. Germline V gives CDR1 MNHEY, CDR2 SMNVEV (reference sequence). The junction had 16 bases not matched to a gene; V was cut back by 3 bases and J by 2 bases. CDR3 sequence reads: CASSLRAGGLGYGNQPQHF. Written as DNA, the CDR3 is TGTGCCAGCAGTTTGAGGGCAGGGGGATTAGGGTATGGCAATCAGCCCCAGCATTTT.

This chain links TRBV28 with TRBJ2-1, with 7 positions matching TRBD1. V was clipped by 6 bases and J by 2 bases; unmatched bases: 10. Germline CDR1 and CDR2: MDHEN and SYDVKM. The CDR3 runs to 16 residues. The CDR3 coding sequence is TGTGCCAGCAGCACAACCAGGGGACAGCCCTACAATGAGCAGTTCTTC. This gives the protein CASSTTRGQPYNEQFF.